The T cell receptor (beta chain) described here comes from a study of CD8 T cells in ankylosing spondylitis. Study-wide results and limits: Disease-associated clones were reportedly significantly overrepresented in matched ankylosing spondylitis synovial fluid. Seven or eight highly homologous variants made up a TCR beta motif, and this motif appeared characteristic of ankylosing spondylitis blood.

Scientists made TCR beta libraries using quantitative 5'-RACE with molecular barcodes. MiXCR, run by TCRdb on the 5' RACE reads, gives a single entry per CDR3 protein. The profile shows about 240,000 distinct CDR3 sequences, approximately 8% of them singletons. The germline gives CDR1 SGHAT, CDR2 FQNNGV. The germline V and J ends were trimmed by 10 bases and 7 bases, with 15 bases remaining between them. The CDR3 loop spans 12 amino acids. In this sample, this clonotype turned up a few times. The antigen is unknown. V usage is TRBV11-2 and J usage is TRBJ2-3, with D possibly being TRBD2 (5 bases). Sequences were obtained from blood, either unsorted or a sorted T cell fraction (not recorded which). This TCR was sampled from a female donor with ankylosing spondylitis or in good health (not recorded which). CDR3 sequence (DNA): TGTGCCACGGAAGGGAGCGTGAATACGCAGTATTTT. Protein product: CATEGSVNTQYF.